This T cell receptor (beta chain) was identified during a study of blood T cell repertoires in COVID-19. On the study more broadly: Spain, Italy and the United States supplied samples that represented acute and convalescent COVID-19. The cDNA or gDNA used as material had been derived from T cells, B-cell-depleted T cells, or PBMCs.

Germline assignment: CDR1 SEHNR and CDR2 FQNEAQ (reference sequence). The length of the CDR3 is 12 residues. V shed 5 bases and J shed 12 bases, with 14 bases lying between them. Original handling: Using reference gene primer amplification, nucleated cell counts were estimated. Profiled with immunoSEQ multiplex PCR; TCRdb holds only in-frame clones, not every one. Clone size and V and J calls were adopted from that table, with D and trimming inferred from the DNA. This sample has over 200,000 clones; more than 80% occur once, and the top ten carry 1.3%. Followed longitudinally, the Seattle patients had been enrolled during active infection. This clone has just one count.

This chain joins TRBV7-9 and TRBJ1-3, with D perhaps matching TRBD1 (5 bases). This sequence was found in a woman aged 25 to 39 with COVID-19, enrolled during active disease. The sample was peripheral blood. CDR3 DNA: TGTGCCAGCAGCGTCCCCAGGGCCGGCATATATTTT. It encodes CASSVPRAGIYF.